The 28 T cell receptor beta chains in this list originate from one sample, sequenced in a study of Ad26.COV2.S vaccination and SARS-CoV-2 variants. Stated treatment: some 20 received Ad26.COV2.S at low or high dose, single or two shots; roughly 5 received placebo; per-sample allocation not given. Sampling took place 63 days after the first vaccine or placebo injection. Produced via immunoSEQ multiplex PCR; TCRdb's table is partial and in-frame only. The table shows 300,000 to 400,000 clones, with about 82% occurring only once. The specimen was peripheral blood, collected in a trial of Ad26.COV2.S vaccine versus placebo. These receptors originate from a person between 18 and 60 years old who received the Ad26.COV2.S COVID-19 vaccine or a placebo.

This clone was counted once. The gene calls are TRBV15 and TRBJ1-2; possibly TRBD1 for D (5 bases). Looked up from germline, CDR1 is LNHNV and CDR2 is YYDKDF (reference sequence). V was trimmed by 3 bases and J by 4 bases, leaving 9 bases between them. The CDR3 contains 13 residues. The CDR3 protein is CATSRWDGYGYTF. The CDR3 DNA reads TGTGCCACCAGCAGGTGGGACGGCTATGGCTACACCTTC.

The genes are TRBV11-2 and TRBJ2-7; D possibly corresponds to TRBD1 (6 bases). CDR1 is SGHAT, CDR2 FQNNGV, per germline. This CDR3 is built from 14 residues. Trimming stripped 5 bases from V and 3 bases from J, with 14 bases between. The CDR3 DNA is TGTGCCAGCAGCCAGGGGATCCGATACTACGAGCAGTACTTC. Translating gives CASSQGIRYYEQYF. Complete variable domain (other parts from reference TRBV11-2 and TRBJ2-7): EAGVAQSPRYKIIEKRQSVAFWCNPISGHATLYWYQQILGQGPKLLIQFQNNGVVDDSQLPKDRFSAERLKGVDSTLKIQPAKLEDSAVYLCASSQGIRYYEQYFGPGTRLTVT.

The chain uses TRBV5-4 and TRBJ2-7; D assignment may be TRBD1 or TRBD2 (5 bases each). Germline CDR1 and CDR2: SGHNT and YYREEE (reference sequence). With 2 bases removed from V and 7 bases from J, the gap between germline ends came to 22 bases. There are 16 residues in the CDR3. The CDR3 reads CASSLTGQRSVMEQYF. For the CDR3, the DNA is TGTGCCAGCAGCTTAACGGGGCAGCGGTCCGTCATGGAGCAGTACTTC.

J is TRBJ1-3 and V is TRBV3-1 (or the pseudogene TRBV3-2); D may be TRBD1 (5 bases). Germline-derived CDR1 and CDR2 are LGHDT and YNNKEL (reference sequence). This CDR3 is built from 13 residues. The V end lost 4 bases, the J end lost 4 bases, and 8 bases lay between the germline ends. The CDR3 nucleotides are TGTGCCAGCAGCCCGCGGACAGGAAACACCATATATTTT. Amino acids: CASSPRTGNTIYF.

V and J are TRBV7-6 and TRBJ2-7, with D perhaps matching TRBD2 (6 bases). CDR3 length: 16 residues. V lost 5 bases to trimming and J lost 0 bases, with 17 bases between them. Germline V gene data show CDR1 as SGHVS and CDR2 as FNYEAQ. The CDR3 loop is CASSPYNAAGSYEQYF. CDR3 bases: TGTGCCAGCAGCCCTTATAATGCAGCGGGCTCCTACGAGCAGTACTTC. The whole variable domain, remainder taken from reference TRBV7-6 and TRBJ2-7, is GAGVSQSPRYKVTKRGQDVALRCDPISGHVSLYWYRQALGQGPEFLTYFNYEAQQDKSGLPNDRFSAERPEGSISTLTIQRTEQRDSAMYRCASSPYNAAGSYEQYFGPGTRLTVT.

The rearrangement joins TRBV7-2 to TRBJ2-7, with TRBD2 matching 10 bases. With V trimmed by 7 bases and J by 4 bases, 4 bases remained unmatched. This CDR3 has 13 amino acids. Germline CDR1 is SGHTA and CDR2 is FQGNSA. The CDR3: CASTLLAGYEQYF. CDR3 bases: TGTGCCAGCACCCTACTAGCGGGATACGAGCAGTACTTC. The variable domain in full, with the rest retrieved from reference TRBV7-2 and TRBJ2-7, is GAGVSQSPSNKVTEKGKDVELRCDPISGHTALYWYRQSLGQGLEFLIYFQGNSAPDKSGLPSDRFSAERTGGSVSTLTIQRTQQEDSAVYLCASTLLAGYEQYFGPGTRLTVT.

V and J are TRBV18 and TRBJ1-2; TRBD1 might be the D (5 bases). Trimming removed 2 bases from V and 6 bases from J, with 10 bases in between. This CDR3 has 13 amino acids. Germline V lookup: CDR1 KGHSH, CDR2 LQKENI. The CDR3: CASSPNGGDGYTF. The CDR3 region has the DNA TGTGCCAGCTCACCAAACGGGGGGGATGGCTACACCTTC.

The chain is built from TRBV6-5 and TRBJ2-7; 7 nucleotides agree with TRBD1. The V and J ends lost 5 bases and 7 bases, in that order; junction bases with no gene match: 2. The CDR3 extends over 11 amino acids. Germline lookup yields CDR1 MNHEY and CDR2 SVGAGI. Written as DNA, the CDR3 is TGTGCCAGCAGTCGACAGGGAGAGCAGTACTTC. Translating it yields CASSRQGEQYF.

This rearrangement joins TRBV28 to TRBJ1-1; D is ambiguous. V was trimmed by 1 base and J by 1 base, leaving 7 bases between them. The CDR3 contains 14 residues. Germline-derived CDR1 and CDR2 are MDHEN and SYDVKM. CDR3 in amino acids: CASSLLVGNTEAFF. Here the CDR3 DNA reads TGTGCCAGCAGTTTATTGGTGGGGAACACTGAAGCTTTCTTT.

The genes are TRBV11-3 and TRBJ2-5; D remains ambiguous. This CDR3 spans 13 amino acids. CDR1 is SGHNT and CDR2 is YENEEA in the germline V gene. V lost 5 bases and J 2 bases, leaving 9 bases between the germline ends. The chain's CDR3 is CASSDLRQETQYF. The CDR3 nucleotides read TGTGCCAGCAGCGACCTTAGACAAGAGACCCAGTACTTC.

The J gene is TRBJ1-1, the V gene TRBV9, with TRBD1 matching over 8 bases. The V gene end was trimmed by 1 base and the J gene end by 3 bases; junction bases not matched to a gene: 8. Germline V gene data show CDR1 as SGDLS and CDR2 as YYNGEE. The CDR3 length is 16 residues. For the CDR3, the DNA is TGTGCCAGCAGCGTAAGTTCATCACAGGGGGACACTGAAGCTTTCTTT. It is translated as CASSVSSSQGDTEAFF. Using reference TRBV9 and TRBJ1-1 for the parts outside the CDR3, the full variable domain is DSGVTQTPKHLITATGQRVTLRCSPRSGDLSVYWYQQSLDQGLQFLIQYYNGEERAKGNILERFSAQQFPDLHSELNLSSLELGDSALYFCASSVSSSQGDTEAFFGQGTRLTVV.

The chain recombines TRBV7-3 with TRBJ2-2; TRBD2 might be the D (6 bases). Per germline, CDR1 SGHTA and CDR2 FQGTGA. The CDR3 is 15 amino acids. Between the trimmed V and J ends, which lost 1 base and 7 bases, there was a span of 13 bases. The CDR3 is CASSLMGPGGGELFF. CDR3 coding DNA: TGTGCCAGCAGCTTAATGGGGCCCGGGGGCGGGGAGCTGTTTTTT.

This sequence joins TRBV6-5 and TRBJ2-7; D is possibly TRBD2 (5 bases). V gave up 0 bases and J gave up 9 bases, with 12 bases separating them. Per the germline V gene, CDR1 is MNHEY and CDR2 is SVGAGI. The CDR3 has 13 amino acids. For the CDR3, the DNA is TGTGCCAGCAGTTACTCGAGGGTCGGGCTGCAGTACTTC. Translating it yields CASSYSRVGLQYF.

The V gene is TRBV21-1, the J gene TRBJ2-7; TRBD2 is taken as the D call from the table, unchecked against the DNA. TRBV21-1 constitutes a pseudogene. This CDR3 contains 16 residues. CDR3 nucleotide sequence: TGTGCCAGCAGCAAAGGACAAGGACGGGAGAATACCGAGCAGTACTTC. Translated, it gives CASSKGQGRENTEQYF.

V usage is TRBV11-2 and J usage is TRBJ1-3; 7 bases are shared with TRBD1. The CDR3 extends over 18 amino acids. After removal of 2 bases from V and 0 bases from J, the junction contained 10 bases not matched to a gene. CDR1 is SGHAT, CDR2 FQNNGV, per germline. The CDR3 sequence is CASSLSRPGQTSGNTIYF. The CDR3 nucleotides are TGTGCCAGCAGCTTAAGCCGTCCGGGACAGACCTCTGGAAACACCATATATTTT.

This clone was observed once. V gene TRBV30 combines with J gene TRBJ2-4; TRBD1 agrees at 8 bases. With V trimmed by 1 base and J by 4 bases, 3 bases remained unmatched. Germline CDR1 and CDR2: GTSNPN and SVGIG (reference sequence). The CDR3 consists of 14 residues. CDR3 coding DNA: TGTGCCTGGAGTGGAGGGACAGGAAAAAACATTCAGTACTTC. The encoded protein is CAWSGGTGKNIQYF.

The genes are TRBV11-3 and TRBJ1-2; D is unresolved. Germline V gene data show CDR1 as SGHNT and CDR2 as YENEEA. The V end was cut by 0 bases, the J end by 6 bases, with 11 bases between. The CDR3 totals 14 residues. For the CDR3, the DNA is TGTGCCAGCAGCTTAGAGGAAGGAGAGCATGGCTACACCTTC. Residues: CASSLEEGEHGYTF.

This chain uses TRBV21-1 with TRBJ2-7; TRBD1, the table's D call, was not compared with the DNA. TRBV21-1 is an annotated pseudogene. This CDR3 has 18 amino acids. CDR3: CASSKSSKGDRGHYEQYF. In nucleotides, the CDR3 is TGTGCCAGCAGCAAAAGTAGTAAGGGGGACAGGGGACACTACGAGCAGTACTTC.

The chain couples TRBV7-9 to TRBJ2-2; D gene unclear. This CDR3 is built from 13 residues. Trimming removed 5 bases from V and 5 bases from J, with 9 bases in between. Germline assignment: CDR1 SEHNR and CDR2 FQNEAQ (reference sequence). In nucleotides, the CDR3 is TGTGCCAGCAGCCCTTCCCGAACCGGGGAGCTGTTTTTT. Encoded protein: CASSPSRTGELFF.

The chain uses TRBV6-5 and TRBJ1-2, with TRBD1 matching 11 bases. Looked up from germline, CDR1 is MNHEY and CDR2 is SVGAGI. V lost 5 bases and J lost 3; bases outside the gene matches: 2. The CDR3 totals 14 residues. The CDR3 nucleotides are TGTGCCAGCAGTCGGACAGGGGGCCACTATGGCTACACCTTC. Its translation: CASSRTGGHYGYTF.

The V gene is TRBV7-9, the J gene TRBJ2-5; TRBD1 matches at 9 bases. Germline CDR1 and CDR2: SEHNR and FQNEAQ (reference sequence). The CDR3 consists of 12 residues. Trimming took 6 bases from V and 9 from J; bases not matched to a gene: 5. The CDR3 loop is CASSWDREAQYF. The DNA for the CDR3 is TGTGCCAGCAGTTGGGACAGGGAGGCCCAGTACTTC.

The rearrangement uses TRBV5-3 and TRBJ2-2, with TRBD1 identical over 8 bases. Being an ORF, TRBV5-3 has a function that is uncertain. The length of the CDR3 is 17 residues. V lost 1 base to trimming and J lost 3 bases; unmatched junction nucleotides: 8. The CDR3 loop reads CARSLCTGGRYTGELFF. For the CDR3, the DNA is TGTGCCAGAAGCTTGTGTACAGGGGGAAGATACACCGGGGAGCTGTTTTTT.

The rearrangement uses TRBV5-5 and TRBJ1-2; the D is unclear. Trimming removed 0 bases at V and 8 bases at J, with 11 bases between. The CDR3 contains 13 residues. Germline values: CDR1 SGHKS, CDR2 YYEKEE (reference sequence). The CDR3 DNA is TGTGCCAGCAGCTTGGGTGACGTACGGGGCTACACCTTC. Translated: CASSLGDVRGYTF.

This clone was detected a few times. This chain links TRBV7-9 with TRBJ2-7; 11 positions agree with TRBD2. The ends lost 2 bases at V and 5 bases at J; junction bases unmatched: 5. The CDR3 runs to 15 residues. From germline, CDR1 is SEHNR and CDR2 FQNEAQ (reference sequence). Here the CDR3 reads CASSLRASGGNEQYF. CDR3 bases: TGTGCCAGCAGCTTAAGGGCTAGCGGGGGGAACGAGCAGTACTTC.

The chain uses TRBV28 and TRBJ2-3; D gene ambiguous. The V end lost 3 bases, the J end lost 0 bases, and 16 bases lay between the germline ends. The CDR3 has 17 amino acids. The V gene's germline CDR1 is MDHEN and CDR2 SYDVKM. CDR3 sequence: CASSFGGSLTSTDTQYF. The CDR3 DNA reads TGTGCCAGCAGTTTTGGTGGGTCTCTAACTAGCACAGATACGCAGTATTTT.

The rearrangement uses TRBV28 and TRBJ2-4, with D unresolved. The CDR3 runs to 13 residues. Germline lookup yields CDR1 MDHEN and CDR2 SYDVKM. V dropped 1 base and J dropped 5 bases, with 6 bases sitting between them. The CDR3 DNA reads as TGTGCCAGCAGTTTATCAAGGCAAAACATTCAGTACTTC. Its translation: CASSLSRQNIQYF.

The CDR3 coding sequence is TGTGCCACCAGTGATTTGTCAGGGTATGACGGGGAGCTGTTTTTT. Its protein is CATSDLSGYDGELFF. The chain is built from TRBV24-1 and TRBJ2-2, with D perhaps TRBD1 (5 bases). The CDR3 length is 15 residues. V lost 0 bases and J 7 bases, leaving 11 bases between the germline ends. Germline V CDR1 and CDR2: KGHDR, SFDVKD.

The chain recombines TRBV6-5 with TRBJ1-1; the D is unclear. The CDR3 runs 14 residues. Per the germline V gene, CDR1 is MNHEY and CDR2 is SVGAGI. With 6 bases removed from V and 1 base from J, the gap between germline ends came to 12 bases. CDR3 amino acids: CASRLEESNTEAFF. In DNA form, the CDR3 reads TGTGCCAGCAGGCTAGAGGAGTCGAACACTGAAGCTTTCTTT.